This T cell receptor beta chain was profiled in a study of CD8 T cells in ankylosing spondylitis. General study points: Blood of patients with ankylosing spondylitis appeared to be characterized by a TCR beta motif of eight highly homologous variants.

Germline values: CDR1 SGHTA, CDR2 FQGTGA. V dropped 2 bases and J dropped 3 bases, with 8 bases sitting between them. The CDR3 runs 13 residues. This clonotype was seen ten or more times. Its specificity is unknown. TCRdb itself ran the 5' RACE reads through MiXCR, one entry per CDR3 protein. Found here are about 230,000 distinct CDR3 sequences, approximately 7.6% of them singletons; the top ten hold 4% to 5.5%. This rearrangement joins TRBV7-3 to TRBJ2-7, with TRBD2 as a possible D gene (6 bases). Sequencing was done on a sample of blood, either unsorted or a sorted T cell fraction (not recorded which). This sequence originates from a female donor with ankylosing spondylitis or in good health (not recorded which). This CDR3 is CASSLEGGYEQYF. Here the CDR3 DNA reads TGTGCCAGCAGCTTAGAGGGAGGCTACGAGCAGTACTTC.